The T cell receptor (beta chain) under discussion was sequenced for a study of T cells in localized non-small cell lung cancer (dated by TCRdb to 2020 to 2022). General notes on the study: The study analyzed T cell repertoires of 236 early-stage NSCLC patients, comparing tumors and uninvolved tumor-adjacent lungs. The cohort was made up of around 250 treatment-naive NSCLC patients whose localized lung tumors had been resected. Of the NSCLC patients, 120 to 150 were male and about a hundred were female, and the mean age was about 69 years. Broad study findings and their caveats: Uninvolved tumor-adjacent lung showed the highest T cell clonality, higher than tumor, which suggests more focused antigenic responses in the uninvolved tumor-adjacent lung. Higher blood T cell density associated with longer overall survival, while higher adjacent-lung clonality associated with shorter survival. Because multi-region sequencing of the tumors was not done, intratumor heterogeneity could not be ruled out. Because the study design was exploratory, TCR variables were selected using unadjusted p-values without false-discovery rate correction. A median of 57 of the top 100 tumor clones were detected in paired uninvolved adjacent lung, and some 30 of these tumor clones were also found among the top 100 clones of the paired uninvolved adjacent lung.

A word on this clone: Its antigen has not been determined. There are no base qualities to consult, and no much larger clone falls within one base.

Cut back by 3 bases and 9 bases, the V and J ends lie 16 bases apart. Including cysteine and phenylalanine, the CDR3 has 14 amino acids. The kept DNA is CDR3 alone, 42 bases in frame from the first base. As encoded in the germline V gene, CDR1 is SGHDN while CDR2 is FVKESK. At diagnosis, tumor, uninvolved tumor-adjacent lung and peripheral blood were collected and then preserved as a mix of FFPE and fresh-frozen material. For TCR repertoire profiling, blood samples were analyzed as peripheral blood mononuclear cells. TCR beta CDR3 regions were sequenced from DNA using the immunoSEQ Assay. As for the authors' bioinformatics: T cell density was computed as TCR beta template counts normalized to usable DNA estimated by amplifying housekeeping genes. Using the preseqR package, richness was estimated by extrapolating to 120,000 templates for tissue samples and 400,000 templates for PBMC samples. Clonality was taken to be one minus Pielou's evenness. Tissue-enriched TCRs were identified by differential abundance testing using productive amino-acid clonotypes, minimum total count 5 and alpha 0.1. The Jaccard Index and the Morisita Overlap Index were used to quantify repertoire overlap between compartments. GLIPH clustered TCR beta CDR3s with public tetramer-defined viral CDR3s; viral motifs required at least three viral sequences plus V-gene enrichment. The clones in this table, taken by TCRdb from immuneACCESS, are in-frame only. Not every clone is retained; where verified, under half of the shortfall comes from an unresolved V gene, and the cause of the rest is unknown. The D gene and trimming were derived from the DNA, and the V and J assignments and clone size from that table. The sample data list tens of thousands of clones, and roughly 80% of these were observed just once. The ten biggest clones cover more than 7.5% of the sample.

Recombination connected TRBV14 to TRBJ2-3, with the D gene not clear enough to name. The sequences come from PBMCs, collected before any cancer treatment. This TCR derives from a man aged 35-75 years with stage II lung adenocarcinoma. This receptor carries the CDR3 CASSHFGVGTTQYF. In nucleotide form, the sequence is TGTGCCAGCAGCCATTTTGGGGTGGGTACGACGCAGTATTTT.